The rows below give T cell receptor beta chains drawn from one sample of a study of OX40 agonist ivuxolimab in advanced cancers. Measured with immunoSEQ multiplex PCR; TCRdb has only the in-frame clones, and not every one. The table records more than 80,000 clones, just over 90% of them present only once. Material: CD4+ or CD8+ T cells sorted from blood, obtained in a trial of the OX40 agonist ivuxolimab. These receptors were taken from an adult with an advanced solid tumor such as melanoma, head and neck, liver or kidney cancer. CDR3s include the opening cysteine and the closing phenylalanine or tryptophan. The D gene is left open where the match is weak. Clone size, where shown, is once, few, many, or a class for clones that have expanded.

CDR3 protein | CDR3 DNA | D gene | CDR3 length | J gene | clone size | V gene
CASTTLANYGYTF | TGTGCCAGTACCACACTTGCTAACTATGGCTACACCTTC | - | 13 | TRBJ1-2 | - | TRBV19
CASSLVSSGGLDTQYF | TGCGCCAGCAGCTTGGTGTCTAGCGGGGGTTTAGATACGCAGTATTTT | TRBD2 | 16 | TRBJ2-3 | - | TRBV5-1
CASSVQGGGDTQYF | TGTGCCAGCAGTGTACAAGGAGGTGGAGATACGCAGTATTTT | - | 14 | TRBJ2-3 | - | TRBV6-4
CASSVTDTGELFF | TGTGCCAGCAGTGTAACGGACACCGGGGAGCTGTTTTTT | - | 13 | TRBJ2-2 | once | TRBV6-1
CASSDRDTNSPLHF | TGTGCCAGCAGCGACCGGGACACCAATTCACCCCTCCACTTT | - | 14 | TRBJ1-6 | - | TRBV2
CASSSFRDRGNTIYF | TGTGCCAGCAGCTCCTTCCGGGACAGGGGCAACACCATATATTTT | TRBD1 | 15 | TRBJ1-3 | - | TRBV7-9
CASGGQGINTGELFF | TGTGCCAGCGGAGGTCAGGGGATTAACACCGGGGAGCTGTTTTTT | - | 15 | TRBJ2-2 | - | TRBV11-3
CASSPVRRGVGEAFF | TGTGCCAGCAGCCCCGTCCGGCGGGGGGTTGGTGAAGCTTTCTTT | - | 15 | TRBJ1-1 | few | TRBV5-8
CASSLKGGYGYTF | TGTGCCAGCAGTTTAAAGGGGGGCTATGGCTACACCTTC | - | 13 | TRBJ1-2 | - | TRBV28
CASSLAPNQALYF | TGTGCCAGCAGCTTAGCGCCAAACCAAGCACTGTACTTC | - | 13 | TRBJ2-4 | - | TRBV7-6
CASSLGLAGGIETQYF | TGCGCCAGCAGCTTGGGGCTAGCGGGGGGAATAGAGACCCAGTACTTC | TRBD2 | 16 | TRBJ2-5 | - | TRBV5-1
CASSESGSEGTQYF | TGCGCCAGCAGTGAGTCGGGCTCCGAAGGTACGCAGTATTTT | - | 14 | TRBJ2-3 | - | TRBV10-1
CASRYLSSRTYEQYF | TGTGCCAGCAGGTATTTGTCGTCTCGGACCTACGAGCAGTACTTC | - | 15 | TRBJ2-7 | once | TRBV2
CASSLVFGTSATHNEQFF | TGTGCCAGCAGCTTAGTGTTCGGGACTAGCGCAACCCACAATGAGCAGTTCTTC | TRBD2 | 18 | TRBJ2-1 | - | TRBV11-2
CASSVRTAPAQPQHF | TGTGCCAGCAGTGTCAGGACAGCGCCCGCTCAGCCCCAGCATTTT | - | 15 | TRBJ1-5 | - | TRBV6-1
CASSIPHATNEKLFF | TGTGCCAGTAGTATACCGCATGCAACTAATGAAAAACTGTTTTTT | - | 15 | TRBJ1-4 | - | TRBV19
CASSGATTNTGELFF | TGTGCCAGCAGTGGAGCCACCACGAACACCGGGGAGCTGTTTTTT | - | 15 | TRBJ2-2 | - | TRBV6-1
CASTLFGGGNYNEQFF | TGTGCCAGCACCCTATTTGGGGGCGGCAACTACAATGAGCAGTTCTTC | - | 16 | TRBJ2-1 | - | TRBV5-6